This entry lists 13 T cell receptor beta chains sequenced from one sample in a study of shared clonotypes between healthy human individuals. The assay was immunoSEQ multiplex PCR, and TCRdb's table has in-frame clones only and misses some. The table records approximately 1.4 million clones, 98% of them present only once. Sequenced: naive CD4+ T cells sorted from blood. The subset is: CD45RA+ positively selected. These receptors all stem from a man younger than 45 in good health.

V gene TRBV10-1 combines with J gene TRBJ2-3; D unclear. Germline assignment: CDR1 WNHNN and CDR2 SYGVQD (reference sequence). V shed 1 base and J shed 4 bases, with 12 bases lying between them. The CDR3 spans 15 residues. The CDR3 spells CASSEYRQAPDTQYF. CDR3 in DNA: TGCGCCAGCAGTGAGTACCGGCAGGCCCCAGATACGCAGTATTTT.

This chain connects TRBV14 to TRBJ2-2; D gene uncertain. This CDR3 has 13 residues. With 4 bases removed from V and 6 bases from J, the gap between germline ends came to 9 bases. Germline CDR1 is SGHDN and CDR2 is FVKESK. The CDR3 sequence is CASSLVLAGELFF. For the CDR3, the DNA is TGTGCCAGCAGCCTCGTTCTGGCCGGGGAGCTGTTTTTT.

Here the CDR3 DNA reads TGTGCCAGCAGCGCCCAGGGGTATGGCTACACCTTC. It translates to CASSAQGYGYTF. V is TRBV7-9 and J is TRBJ1-2; weak D call: TRBD1 (6 bases). V was cut by 5 bases and J by 5 bases, with 9 bases left in between. CDR3 length: 12 amino acids. The germline CDR1 and CDR2 sequences are SEHNR and FQNEAQ (reference sequence).

This chain joins TRBV4-1 and TRBJ2-7; no firm D call. CDR1 and CDR2 (germline): MGHRA, YSYEKL. The CDR3 covers 14 residues. Between the trimmed V and J ends, which lost 0 bases and 6 bases, there was a span of 12 bases. The CDR3 is CASSQDRRLREQYF. The CDR3 DNA reads as TGCGCCAGCAGCCAAGATAGGCGGCTACGCGAGCAGTACTTC.

The chain links TRBV6-4 to TRBJ2-1; D is unresolved. With 2 bases removed from V and 5 bases from J, the gap between germline ends came to 7 bases. Looked up from germline, CDR1 is MRHNA and CDR2 is SNTAGT. CDR3 length equals 13 residues. The CDR3, as DNA: TGTGCCAGCAGTGACGACCTCCACAATGAGCAGTTCTTC. It yields the protein CASSDDLHNEQFF.

The rearrangement links TRBV5-1 to TRBJ1-1; D ambiguous. Germline V gene sequence: CDR1 SGHRS, CDR2 YFSETQ. This CDR3 has 12 residues. The ends were cut back, 0 bases at V and 10 bases at J, with 10 bases in the middle. The CDR3 loop reads CASSLGAPGAFF. CDR3 nucleotide sequence: TGCGCCAGCAGCTTGGGGGCGCCGGGAGCTTTCTTT.

The chain combines TRBV28 with TRBJ2-1; D is possibly TRBD1 (6 bases). V was clipped by 6 bases and J by 4 bases, with 19 bases between them. The germline V gene encodes CDR1 MDHEN and CDR2 SYDVKM. The CDR3 is 16 amino acids. The CDR3 loop reads CASSLSTGWDYNEQFF. CDR3 DNA sequence: TGTGCCAGCAGCCTCTCGACAGGTTGGGATTACAATGAGCAGTTCTTC. The full variable domain, in which reference TRBV28 and TRBJ2-1 provide the parts outside the CDR3, is DVKVTQSSRYLVKRTGEKVFLECVQDMDHENMFWYRQDPGLGLRLIYFSYDVKMKEKGDIPEGYSVSREKKERFSLILESASTNQTSMYLCASSLSTGWDYNEQFFGPGTRLTVL.

This chain links TRBV28 with TRBJ1-5; no reliable D call. The V gene lost 4 bases and the J gene lost 3 bases, with 13 bases spanning the gap. Germline V gives CDR1 MDHEN, CDR2 SYDVKM. The CDR3 has 15 amino acids. The CDR3 sequence: CASSSAGVDNQPQHF. The CDR3 DNA reads TGTGCCAGCAGTTCCGCAGGAGTCGACAATCAGCCCCAGCATTTT.

V gene TRBV4-1 combines with J gene TRBJ1-3, with D uncertain. CDR3 length equals 15 residues. The germline CDR1 and CDR2 sequences are MGHRA and YSYEKL. Between the trimmed V and J ends, which lost 4 bases and 0 bases, there was a span of 10 bases. The CDR3 sequence is CASSRLESSGNTIYF. The CDR3 DNA is TGCGCCAGCAGCCGCCTTGAGAGCTCTGGAAACACCATATATTTT.

The chain employs TRBV11-1 and TRBJ2-1, with TRBD2 matching 11 bases. This CDR3 is built from 15 residues. J gave up 7 bases and V 3 bases, and 5 bases lay outside the gene matches. Germline lookup yields CDR1 SGHAT and CDR2 FQDESV (reference sequence). CDR3 sequence: CASSFILAGGNEQFF. CDR3 in DNA: TGTGCCAGCAGCTTTATTTTAGCGGGGGGGAATGAGCAGTTCTTC.

This rearrangement joins TRBV7-7 to TRBJ2-1; a weak D match, TRBD2 (5 bases). CDR3 length: 14 amino acids. Germline-derived CDR1 and CDR2 are SSHAT and FNYEAQ (reference sequence). V gave up 1 base and J gave up 3 bases, with 7 bases separating them. As DNA, the CDR3 is TGTGCCAGCAGCTTAGACGGGATCTACAATGAGCAGTTCTTC. Amino acids: CASSLDGIYNEQFF.

Comment on this clone: Different DNA sequences within this sample yield the same CDR3. The V gene is TRBV15, the J gene TRBJ2-5; D is undetermined. CDR1 and CDR2 (germline): LNHNV, YYDKDF (reference sequence). Deletions cut 1 base from V and 3 bases from J, with 3 bases between. The CDR3 runs to 12 residues. CDR3 in DNA: TGTGCCACCAGCAGAGCAGAAGAGACCCAGTACTTC. Protein sequence: CATSRAEETQYF.

The CDR3 DNA reads as TGTGCCATCAGGGGATCACAGGGGGCCTCGGACGAGCAGTACTTC. Its protein is CAIRGSQGASDEQYF. J is TRBJ2-7 and V is TRBV10-3; 9 bases line up with TRBD1. Germline trimming cut 6 bases from V and 5 bases from J; bases unmatched to any gene: 11. The CDR3 spans 15 residues. Germline V gene sequence: CDR1 ENHRY, CDR2 SYGVKD.